The 25 T cell receptor beta chains given below trace back to one sample, sequenced in a study of monozygotic twins with inflammatory bowel disease. TCRdb re-analyzed the 5' RACE reads; it lists each CDR3 protein once, without DNA. The sample data list 420,000 or so distinct CDR3 sequences. Sequences were obtained from blood. Receptors originate from a human donor with ulcerative colitis or Crohn's disease, or a healthy co-twin of an affected twin (not recorded which).

The V gene is TRBV30, the J gene TRBJ2-6. The germline CDR1 and CDR2 sequences are GTSNPN and SVGIG (reference sequence). The CDR3 has 15 amino acids. The CDR3 region is CAWSLEFSGANVLTF.

V usage is TRBV12-3 or TRBV12-4 and J usage is TRBJ2-2. The CDR3 is made up of 12 amino acids. The CDR3 sequence: CASSTLRGELFF.

This chain links TRBV20-1 with TRBJ2-1; the TCRdb call, TRBD2, lacks DNA for checking. CDR1 and CDR2 from the germline V gene are DFQATT and SNEGSKA (reference sequence). CDR3 length: 14 residues. The CDR3 reads CSAAGLAGATEQFF.

The genes are TRBV28 and TRBJ2-3; TCRdb proposes TRBD1, but this gene call is untestable without DNA. The germline CDR1 and CDR2 sequences are MDHEN and SYDVKM. This CDR3 is 16 amino acids long. Here the CDR3 reads CASTPPGQGWTDTQYF.

The V and J genes are TRBV5-5 and TRBJ2-1; TCRdb's D call of TRBD1 is untestable without DNA. The CDR3 length is 15 residues. CDR1 and CDR2 (germline): SGHKS, YYEKEE (reference sequence). CDR3 amino acids: CASRSQGSSYNEQFF.

The chain links TRBV6-5 to TRBJ1-1. The CDR3 loop spans 14 amino acids. The germline V gene has CDR1 MNHEY and CDR2 SVGAGI. The CDR3 sequence is CASSYEGGDTEAFF.

The rearrangement uses TRBV28 and TRBJ2-7. The V gene's germline CDR1 is MDHEN and CDR2 SYDVKM. The CDR3 covers 11 residues. CDR3 sequence: CASSAPYEQYF. The full variable domain, completed using reference TRBV28 and TRBJ2-7, is DVKVTQSSRYLVKRTGEKVFLECVQDMDHENMFWYRQDPGLGLRLIYFSYDVKMKEKGDIPEGYSVSREKKERFSLILESASTNQTSMYLCASSAPYEQYFGPGTRLTVT.

The J gene is TRBJ1-1, the V gene TRBV5-1; the D call of TRBD1 rests on TCRdb alone, since no DNA is present to check it. Germline CDR1 is SGHRS and CDR2 is YFSETQ. This CDR3 has 15 amino acids. CDR3 in amino acids: CASSFQGLLNTEAFF.

The chain carries TRBV18 and TRBJ2-2; TCRdb outputs TRBD1, but without DNA this stays unchecked. The CDR3 is 15 residues long. CDR1 and CDR2 from the germline V gene are KGHSH and LQKENI. Here the CDR3 reads CASSVGQLNTGELFF. Together with reference TRBV18 and TRBJ2-2, the CDR3 gives the full variable domain: NAGVMQNPRHLVRRRGQEARLRCSPMKGHSHVYWYRQLPEEGLKFMVYLQKENIIDESGMPKERFSAEFPKEGPSILRIQQVVRGDSAAYFCASSVGQLNTGELFFGEGSRLTVL.

This sequence joins TRBV28 and TRBJ1-6; lacking DNA, the TRBD1 call made by TCRdb goes unchecked. Germline V gives CDR1 MDHEN, CDR2 SYDVKM. There are 18 residues in the CDR3. The CDR3 protein is CASSAPRGVTAYNSPLHF.

The V gene is TRBV13, the J gene TRBJ2-3; TCRdb proposes TRBD2, but this gene call is untestable without DNA. In germline, CDR1 is PRHDT, CDR2 FYEKMQ (reference sequence). The CDR3 length is 14 residues. This CDR3 is CASSQWTSVDTQYF.

This chain joins TRBV14 and TRBJ2-2; the TRBD2 assignment by TCRdb is unverifiable without DNA. In germline, CDR1 is SGHDN, CDR2 FVKESK. The CDR3 loop spans 16 amino acids. This CDR3 is CASSQLRGSRAGELFF.

CDR3: CASSPQQYMGEQFF. This chain joins TRBV7-9 and TRBJ2-1. The germline V gene has CDR1 SEHNR and CDR2 FQNEAQ (reference sequence). The CDR3 is 14 amino acids.

This chain links TRBV4-3 with TRBJ2-1; TCRdb outputs TRBD2, but without DNA this stays unchecked. The CDR3 is made up of 17 amino acids. The germline CDR1 and CDR2 sequences are LGHNA and YSLEER. The CDR3: CASSQEGGTSALSEQFF.

This CDR3 is CASSVPGQGAHEQYF. The rearrangement links TRBV5-6 to TRBJ2-7; TCRdb's assignment of TRBD1 cannot be checked, as there is no DNA. Per the germline V gene, CDR1 is SGHDT and CDR2 is YYEEEE. The CDR3 sequence is 15 residues long.

V and J are TRBV11-2 and TRBJ2-7; as DNA is missing, the TRBD2 call by TCRdb cannot be tested. The CDR3 totals 18 residues. Per the germline V gene, CDR1 is SGHAT and CDR2 is FQNNGV. CDR3 amino acids: CASSSHERLAGGQYEQYF.

The gene calls are TRBV29-1 and TRBJ2-1; TCRdb proposes TRBD2, but this gene call is untestable without DNA. The CDR3 contains 15 residues. The V gene's germline CDR1 is SQVTM and CDR2 ANQGSEA. The CDR3 reads CSVGVAGGSYNEQFF.

The chain has TRBV27 and TRBJ1-5. Germline values: CDR1 MNHEY, CDR2 SMNVEV (reference sequence). The CDR3 has 13 residues. CDR3: CASSPKGNQPQHF.

This chain joins TRBV20-1 and TRBJ2-5; TCRdb calls TRBD2, which cannot be checked without DNA. This CDR3 spans 13 amino acids. Germline values: CDR1 DFQATT, CDR2 SNEGSKA (reference sequence). The CDR3 region is CSARRANRETQYF.

The chain links TRBV10-1 to TRBJ2-5; there is no DNA to check the TCRdb D call of TRBD2. Germline V gives CDR1 WNHNN, CDR2 SYGVQD (reference sequence). The CDR3 totals 14 residues. The CDR3 is CASSEGGNQETQYF.

The gene calls are TRBV5-4 and TRBJ1-2. The CDR3 length is 13 residues. Germline V gene sequence: CDR1 SGHNT, CDR2 YYREEE (reference sequence). CDR3 region: CASSFSGYYGYTF.

The chain joins TRBV27 to TRBJ2-3. Germline values: CDR1 MNHEY, CDR2 SMNVEV (reference sequence). The CDR3 loop spans 16 amino acids. The chain's CDR3 is CASSLSTGRPTDTQYF.

Here the CDR3 reads CASSEQGVGEAFF. The chain recombines TRBV6-1 with TRBJ1-1; the TCRdb D gene call, TRBD1, has no DNA to confirm it. The CDR3 covers 13 residues. The germline CDR1 and CDR2 sequences are MNHNS and SASEGT.

J is TRBJ2-2 and V is TRBV9; TCRdb's assignment of TRBD2 cannot be checked, as there is no DNA. Germline assignment: CDR1 SGDLS and CDR2 YYNGEE. This CDR3 is 17 amino acids long. CDR3 protein: CASSVTSGRGGTGELFF.

This chain joins TRBV20-1 and TRBJ1-4; TCRdb's assignment of TRBD1 cannot be checked, as there is no DNA. This CDR3 contains 14 residues. Germline V CDR1 and CDR2: DFQATT, SNEGSKA (reference sequence). CDR3 protein: CSAGIWDTREKLFF.